These T cell receptor beta chains were read from a single sample in a study of T cell clonotyping in hematopoietic cell transplantation. TCRdb keeps only in-frame clones here, not all; method: immunoSEQ multiplex PCR. The sample records about 36,000 clones, roughly 94% being singletons. The source was peripheral blood mononuclear cells, collected before stem cell transplant. All receptors derive from a man aged 40-49 years with chronic myeloid leukemia. Some clones in this sample may be carry-over from other donors' samples. Each CDR3 is given with its conserved first and last residue. The D gene is left open where the match is weak. Clone size, where shown, is once, few, many, or a class for clones that have expanded.

len: 15; v_gene: TRBV28; j_gene: TRBJ2-7; d_gene: TRBD1; abundance: -; CDR3nt: TGTGCCAGCAGTTACAGGGGCAACCCATCCTACGAGCAGTACTTC; CDR3aa: CASSYRGNPSYEQYF
len: 14; v_gene: TRBV5-4; j_gene: TRBJ1-1; d_gene: -; abundance: -; CDR3nt: TGTGCCAGCAGCTTGGTTGCGGTTCCCACTGAAGCTTTCTTT; CDR3aa: CASSLVAVPTEAFF
len: 16; v_gene: TRBV6-5; j_gene: TRBJ1-5; d_gene: TRBD1; abundance: -; CDR3nt: TGTGCCAGCCGTTTACAGGGGGCCGTTAGCAATCAGCCCCAGCATTTT; CDR3aa: CASRLQGAVSNQPQHF
len: 16; v_gene: TRBV6-1; j_gene: TRBJ1-5; d_gene: -; abundance: -; CDR3nt: TGTGCCAGCAGTGAAGCCTTCAGGGGTATCAATCAGCCCCAGCATTTT; CDR3aa: CASSEAFRGINQPQHF
len: 13; v_gene: TRBV5-4; j_gene: TRBJ2-1; d_gene: -; abundance: -; CDR3nt: TGTGCCAGCAGCTTGGACCAGAACAATGAGCAGTTCTTC; CDR3aa: CASSLDQNNEQFF
len: 15; v_gene: TRBV5-6; j_gene: TRBJ2-5; d_gene: TRBD1; abundance: -; CDR3nt: TGTGCCAGCAGCTCCCAAGGGCGGGACAGGGAGACCCAGTACTTC; CDR3aa: CASSSQGRDRETQYF
len: 12; v_gene: TRBV11-2; j_gene: TRBJ1-1; d_gene: -; abundance: once; CDR3nt: TGTGCCAGCAGCTTCCAATACACTGAAGCTTTCTTT; CDR3aa: CASSFQYTEAFF
len: 14; v_gene: TRBV25-1; j_gene: TRBJ1-1; d_gene: -; abundance: -; CDR3nt: TGTGCCAGCAGTGAATTTGGGGGGGATACTGAAGCTTTCTTT; CDR3aa: CASSEFGGDTEAFF
len: 14; v_gene: TRBV19; j_gene: TRBJ1-5; d_gene: -; abundance: -; CDR3nt: TGTGCCAGTAGTAAGGGGAACGGCAATCAGCCCCAGCATTTT; CDR3aa: CASSKGNGNQPQHF
len: 16; v_gene: TRBV30; j_gene: TRBJ2-1; d_gene: TRBD2; abundance: -; CDR3nt: TGTGCCTGGAGCCCCGGTGGGCGGGGGTCTTACAATGAGCAGTTCTTC; CDR3aa: CAWSPGGRGSYNEQFF
len: 16; v_gene: TRBV5-8; j_gene: TRBJ1-1; d_gene: TRBD1; abundance: -; CDR3nt: TGTGCCAGCAACCCGGACAGGCGACTTCAGAACACTGAAGCTTTCTTT; CDR3aa: CASNPDRRLQNTEAFF
len: 16; v_gene: TRBV4-3; j_gene: TRBJ1-1; d_gene: -; abundance: -; CDR3nt: TGCGCCAGCAGCCCCACGGGTCGAACAGGATCAACTGAAGCTTTCTTT; CDR3aa: CASSPTGRTGSTEAFF
len: 15; v_gene: TRBV9; j_gene: TRBJ1-1; d_gene: -; abundance: -; CDR3nt: TGTGCCAGCAGCGTAGTGCCGGAGATGAACACTGAAGCTTTCTTT; CDR3aa: CASSVVPEMNTEAFF
len: 11; v_gene: TRBV30; j_gene: TRBJ1-3; d_gene: -; abundance: -; CDR3nt: TGTGCCTGGAGCGCTGGGAACACCATATATTTT; CDR3aa: CAWSAGNTIYF
len: 13; v_gene: TRBV10-3; j_gene: TRBJ2-7; d_gene: -; abundance: -; CDR3nt: TGTGCCATCAGCGCAGGGTATACGGACGAGCAGTACTTC; CDR3aa: CAISAGYTDEQYF
len: 13; v_gene: TRBV5-6; j_gene: TRBJ1-1; d_gene: -; abundance: -; CDR3nt: TGTGCCAGCAGCCAAAGGAACGGCTATGAAGCTTTCTTT; CDR3aa: CASSQRNGYEAFF
len: 13; v_gene: TRBV6-5; j_gene: TRBJ1-2; d_gene: -; abundance: -; CDR3nt: TGTGCCAGCAGTTCTGGTGGTGGGAGCGGCTACACCTTC; CDR3aa: CASSSGGGSGYTF
len: 15; v_gene: TRBV10-3; j_gene: TRBJ1-1; d_gene: -; abundance: -; CDR3nt: TGTGCCATCAGTGAGGTGGCAGGCGTGAACACTGAAGCTTTCTTT; CDR3aa: CAISEVAGVNTEAFF
len: 15; v_gene: TRBV2; j_gene: TRBJ1-6; d_gene: -; abundance: once; CDR3nt: TGTGCCAGCAGTGAACGGGGGACGCCCGAATCGCCCCTCCACTTT; CDR3aa: CASSERGTPESPLHF
len: 16; v_gene: TRBV5-1; j_gene: TRBJ2-3; d_gene: -; abundance: once; CDR3nt: TGCGCCAGCAGCTTGGCCACAGGGCCCAGCACAGATACGCAGTATTTT; CDR3aa: CASSLATGPSTDTQYF
len: 14; v_gene: TRBV19; j_gene: TRBJ1-1; d_gene: -; abundance: -; CDR3nt: TGTGCCAGTAGAGGGCGTGAGTTCGTGGGGGAAGCTTTCTTT; CDR3aa: CASRGREFVGEAFF
len: 15; v_gene: TRBV30; j_gene: TRBJ1-5; d_gene: -; abundance: -; CDR3nt: TGTGCCTGGAGTGTAAAGACACCGAGCAATCAGCCCCAGCATTTT; CDR3aa: CAWSVKTPSNQPQHF
len: 15; v_gene: TRBV18; j_gene: TRBJ1-2; d_gene: -; abundance: once; CDR3nt: TGTGCCAGCTCACCACGCGCGCAGGGAATCTATGGCTACACCTTC; CDR3aa: CASSPRAQGIYGYTF
len: 12; v_gene: TRBV11-3; j_gene: TRBJ1-1; d_gene: -; abundance: -; CDR3nt: TGTGCCAGCAGCTTAGATGATTCTGAAGCTTTCTTT; CDR3aa: CASSLDDSEAFF
len: 12; v_gene: TRBV5-6; j_gene: TRBJ1-5; d_gene: -; abundance: -; CDR3nt: TGTGCCAGCAGCTTCAGTAATCAGCCCCAGCATTTT; CDR3aa: CASSFSNQPQHF
len: 13; v_gene: TRBV11-3; j_gene: TRBJ2-6; d_gene: -; abundance: -; CDR3nt: TGTGCCAGCAGTTCCCGGGTCGACAACGTCCTGACTTTC; CDR3aa: CASSSRVDNVLTF
len: 14; v_gene: TRBV11-3; j_gene: TRBJ1-1; d_gene: -; abundance: -; CDR3nt: TGTGCCAGCAGCCCCGTGTGGGCAGTCCCTGAAGCTTTCTTT; CDR3aa: CASSPVWAVPEAFF
len: 17; v_gene: TRBV7-2; j_gene: TRBJ1-3; d_gene: -; abundance: once; CDR3nt: TGTGCCAGCGGTGCCGGTAGGAGACTTGGGTCTGGAAACACCATATATTTT; CDR3aa: CASGAGRRLGSGNTIYF
len: 13; v_gene: TRBV30; j_gene: TRBJ1-1; d_gene: -; abundance: once; CDR3nt: TGTGCCTGGAACTCGGACAGCTACACTGAAGCTTTCTTT; CDR3aa: CAWNSDSYTEAFF
len: 17; v_gene: TRBV5-6; j_gene: TRBJ1-5; d_gene: TRBD1; abundance: -; CDR3nt: TGTGCCAGCAGTTCGACAGGGTCCTACTATAGCAATCAGCCCCAGCATTTT; CDR3aa: CASSSTGSYYSNQPQHF
len: 14; v_gene: TRBV25-1; j_gene: TRBJ1-5; d_gene: -; abundance: -; CDR3nt: TGTGCCAGCAGTGAACTGCTTAGCAATCAGCCCCAGCATTTT; CDR3aa: CASSELLSNQPQHF
len: 14; v_gene: TRBV19; j_gene: TRBJ1-4; d_gene: -; abundance: -; CDR3nt: TGTGCCAGTACCTCCGAGGAGGCACTGGGGCGGCTGTTTTTT; CDR3aa: CASTSEEALGRLFF
len: 15; v_gene: TRBV4-1; j_gene: TRBJ1-3; d_gene: -; abundance: -; CDR3nt: TGCGCCAGCAGCTTAGGGGGGGGCTCTGGAAACACCATATATTTT; CDR3aa: CASSLGGGSGNTIYF
len: 16; v_gene: TRBV11-2; j_gene: TRBJ2-2; d_gene: TRBD1; abundance: -; CDR3nt: TGTGCCAGCAGCCCAAGACAGGGGGCTAACTCCGGGGAGCTGTTTTTT; CDR3aa: CASSPRQGANSGELFF
len: 14; v_gene: TRBV15; j_gene: TRBJ1-1; d_gene: -; abundance: -; CDR3nt: TGTGCCACCAGCAGAGGGGAGAGGGGAACAGAAGCTTTCTTT; CDR3aa: CATSRGERGTEAFF
len: 14; v_gene: TRBV19; j_gene: TRBJ1-5; d_gene: -; abundance: -; CDR3nt: TGTGCCAGTAGTATAGGGACAGCCCATCAGCCCCAGCATTTT; CDR3aa: CASSIGTAHQPQHF
len: 13; v_gene: TRBV6-6; j_gene: TRBJ1-2; d_gene: -; abundance: -; CDR3nt: TGTGCCAGCAGTTATCGACAGGACCATGGCTACACCTTC; CDR3aa: CASSYRQDHGYTF
len: 13; v_gene: TRBV29-1; j_gene: TRBJ1-2; d_gene: -; abundance: -; CDR3nt: TGCAGCGTTGCGGGGGGAACTAACTATGGCTACACCTTC; CDR3aa: CSVAGGTNYGYTF
len: 14; v_gene: TRBV30; j_gene: TRBJ1-4; d_gene: TRBD1; abundance: -; CDR3nt: TGTGCCTGGAGTGCCGGGACAGGGAATGAAAAACTGTTTTTT; CDR3aa: CAWSAGTGNEKLFF
len: 13; v_gene: TRBV28; j_gene: TRBJ1-5; d_gene: -; abundance: -; CDR3nt: TGTGCCAGCAATCCCAATAGCAATCAGCCCCAGCATTTT; CDR3aa: CASNPNSNQPQHF
len: 15; v_gene: TRBV9; j_gene: TRBJ1-2; d_gene: -; abundance: -; CDR3nt: TGTGCCAGCAGCGTAGAACCGCACGGGGAATATGGCTACACCTTC; CDR3aa: CASSVEPHGEYGYTF
len: 15; v_gene: TRBV6-1; j_gene: TRBJ2-1; d_gene: TRBD2; abundance: -; CDR3nt: TGTGCCAGCAGCGCGACTAGCGGGGGGGCCAATGAGCAGTTCTTC; CDR3aa: CASSATSGGANEQFF
len: 14; v_gene: TRBV6-5; j_gene: TRBJ2-3; d_gene: -; abundance: -; CDR3nt: TGTGCCAGCAGTTCAGACAGAGCCTCAGATACGCAGTATTTT; CDR3aa: CASSSDRASDTQYF
len: 14; v_gene: TRBV11-3; j_gene: TRBJ2-3; d_gene: -; abundance: -; CDR3nt: TGTGCCAGCAGCTTCGGACAGCGCACAGATACGCAGTATTTT; CDR3aa: CASSFGQRTDTQYF
len: 15; v_gene: TRBV4-1; j_gene: TRBJ2-2; d_gene: -; abundance: -; CDR3nt: TGCGCCAGCAGCCAAGGCCCGACGGACACCGGGGAGCTGTTTTTT; CDR3aa: CASSQGPTDTGELFF
len: 14; v_gene: TRBV2; j_gene: TRBJ2-5; d_gene: -; abundance: -; CDR3nt: TGTGCCAGCAGCGGGGCGGCAGGGGAAGAGACCCAGTACTTC; CDR3aa: CASSGAAGEETQYF
len: 15; v_gene: TRBV30; j_gene: TRBJ2-3; d_gene: -; abundance: -; CDR3nt: TGTGCCTGGAGTGTCGGAGGGGGCGGGACAGATACGCAGTATTTT; CDR3aa: CAWSVGGGGTDTQYF
len: 14; v_gene: TRBV30; j_gene: TRBJ2-5; d_gene: TRBD1; abundance: -; CDR3nt: TGTGCCTGGAGGGGGACAGGGGGCCACGAGACCCAGTACTTC; CDR3aa: CAWRGTGGHETQYF
len: 14; v_gene: TRBV6-5; j_gene: TRBJ1-6; d_gene: -; abundance: -; CDR3nt: TGTGCCAGCAGTTACGACAGCAGGAATTCACCCCTCCACTTT; CDR3aa: CASSYDSRNSPLHF
len: 17; v_gene: TRBV27; j_gene: TRBJ1-1; d_gene: -; abundance: -; CDR3nt: TGTGCCAGCAGTTTAGGCGGCGGGGGGCGCTTCGGCACTGAAGCTTTCTTT; CDR3aa: CASSLGGGGRFGTEAFF
len: 13; v_gene: TRBV2; j_gene: TRBJ1-3; d_gene: -; abundance: once; CDR3nt: TGTGCCAGCACCTTGACATTTGGAAACACCATATATTTT; CDR3aa: CASTLTFGNTIYF
len: 14; v_gene: TRBV10-2; j_gene: TRBJ1-5; d_gene: -; abundance: -; CDR3nt: TGCGCCAGCGCCTGGGGGGCCACCAATCAGCCCCAGCATTTT; CDR3aa: CASAWGATNQPQHF
len: 15; v_gene: TRBV14; j_gene: TRBJ2-1; d_gene: -; abundance: -; CDR3nt: TGTGCCAGCAGCCCATTAGGACTACTCCACAATGAGCAGTTCTTC; CDR3aa: CASSPLGLLHNEQFF
len: 15; v_gene: TRBV9; j_gene: TRBJ2-7; d_gene: TRBD1; abundance: -; CDR3nt: TGTGCCAGCAGCACCCGAGTCGGACAGGACTACGAGCAGTACTTC; CDR3aa: CASSTRVGQDYEQYF